Shown below are 6 T cell receptor beta chains from a single sample sequenced in a study of blood T cell repertoires in COVID-19. Some clones are missing from TCRdb's copy, which holds only in-frame ones; the method was immunoSEQ multiplex PCR. The sample lists 350,000 or so clones, almost 90% occurring once. Sequencing used PBMCs or T cells enriched from blood (not recorded which). The receptors here all came from a woman under 40 who had been exposed to COVID-19.

V usage is TRBV27 and J usage is TRBJ2-7; tentative D call: TRBD2 (5 bases). The CDR3 spans 13 residues. V lost 6 bases to trimming and J lost 0 bases, with 9 bases between them. Germline lookup yields CDR1 MNHEY and CDR2 SMNVEV (reference sequence). As DNA, the CDR3 is TGTGCCAGCAGCCCCACTAGCTCCTACGAGCAGTACTTC. This codes for CASSPTSSYEQYF.

The chain combines TRBV10-1 with TRBJ2-2; possible D gene TRBD2, 5 bases. Per the germline V gene, CDR1 is WNHNN and CDR2 is SYGVQD (reference sequence). V lost 6 bases to trimming and J lost 1 base, with 9 bases between them. This CDR3 contains 14 residues. In DNA form, the CDR3 reads TGCGCCAGCAGGGGAGACGGGAACACCGGGGAGCTGTTTTTT. It codes for CASRGDGNTGELFF.

The chain employs TRBV11-3 and TRBJ2-2; 7 nucleotides align to TRBD2. With V trimmed by 5 bases and J by 7 bases, 13 bases remained unmatched. This CDR3 has 16 residues. CDR1 is SGHNT, CDR2 YENEEA, per germline. The CDR3 here is CASSPHGGTGGGELFF. The CDR3 region has the DNA TGTGCCAGCAGCCCCCACGGCGGGACGGGGGGCGGGGAGCTGTTTTTT.

The chain recombines TRBV3-1 (or the pseudogene TRBV3-2) with TRBJ2-7; 11 nucleotides align to TRBD2. Per the germline V gene, CDR1 is LGHDT and CDR2 is YNNKEL (reference sequence). The CDR3 is made up of 15 amino acids. Trimming took 4 bases from V and 5 from J; bases not matched to a gene: 7. The CDR3 spells CASSLLAGVKNEQYF. The CDR3 region has the DNA TGTGCCAGCAGCCTACTAGCGGGAGTAAAGAACGAGCAGTACTTC.

This chain links TRBV10-3 with TRBJ2-5, with 7 bases fitting TRBD2. The length of the CDR3 is 14 residues. CDR1 ENHRY and CDR2 SYGVKD come from the germline V gene. V shed 2 bases and J 5 bases; nucleotides not matched to a gene: 5. CDR3 loop: CAISEGPGGETQYF. DNA for the CDR3: TGTGCCATCAGTGAGGGTCCGGGAGGTGAGACCCAGTACTTC.

The V and J genes are TRBV29-1 and TRBJ2-7; a possible D gene is TRBD2 (5 bases). The V gene's germline CDR1 is SQVTM and CDR2 ANQGSEA. The V gene lost 4 bases and the J gene lost 2 bases, with 9 bases spanning the gap. The CDR3 has 12 residues. CDR3 sequence reads: CSVGDYTYEQYF. CDR3 DNA: TGCAGCGTTGGTGACTATACCTACGAGCAGTACTTC.